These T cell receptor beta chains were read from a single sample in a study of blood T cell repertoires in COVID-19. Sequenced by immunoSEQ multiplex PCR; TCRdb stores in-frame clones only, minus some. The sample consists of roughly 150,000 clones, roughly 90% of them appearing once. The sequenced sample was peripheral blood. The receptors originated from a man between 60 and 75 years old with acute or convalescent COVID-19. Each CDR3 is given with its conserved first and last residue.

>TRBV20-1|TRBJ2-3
CSASVGVRTDTQYF
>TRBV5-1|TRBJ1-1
CASSRRGDTEAFF
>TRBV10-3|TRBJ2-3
CAISESTSTDTQYF
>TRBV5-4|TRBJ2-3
CASSLGGTSTDTQYF
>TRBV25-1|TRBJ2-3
CASSASTGKTDTQYF
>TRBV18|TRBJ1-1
CASSPEVEGEAFF
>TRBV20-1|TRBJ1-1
CSANSNTEAFF
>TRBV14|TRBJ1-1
CASSKQGNMNTEAFF
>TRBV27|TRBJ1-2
CASSLRAGGNYGYTF
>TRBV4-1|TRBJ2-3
CASSQDPRGRADTQYF
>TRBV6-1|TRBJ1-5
CASSEGINRGPQPQHF